The T cell receptor (beta chain) described here comes from a study of blood T cell repertoires in COVID-19. Study-level background: Acute-phase and convalescent COVID-19 samples originated in the United States, Italy and Spain. Sample material is recorded as cDNA or gDNA derived from T cells, B-cell-depleted T cells, or PBMCs.

In the authors' methods: Scientists estimated how many nucleated cells there were by amplifying reference gene primers. TCRdb's table, derived via immunoSEQ multiplex PCR, lists solely in-frame clones and lacks some. V, J and clone size derive from that table, while D and trimming were established from the DNA sequence. The data show some 150,000 clones, with over 70% seen just once and just over 0.55% held by the top ten. V was cut by 5 bases and J by 0 bases, with 14 bases left in between. Germline CDR1 MDHEN, CDR2 SYDVKM. The CDR3 contains 16 residues. The sequenced material came from peripheral blood. The TCR was taken from a man in his 60s with acute or convalescent COVID-19. V is TRBV28 and J is TRBJ2-1; maybe TRBD2 (6 bases). Here the CDR3 reads CASSPGDLSSYNEQFF. The CDR3 coding sequence is TGTGCCAGCAGTCCCGGGGACTTGAGCTCCTACAATGAGCAGTTCTTC.